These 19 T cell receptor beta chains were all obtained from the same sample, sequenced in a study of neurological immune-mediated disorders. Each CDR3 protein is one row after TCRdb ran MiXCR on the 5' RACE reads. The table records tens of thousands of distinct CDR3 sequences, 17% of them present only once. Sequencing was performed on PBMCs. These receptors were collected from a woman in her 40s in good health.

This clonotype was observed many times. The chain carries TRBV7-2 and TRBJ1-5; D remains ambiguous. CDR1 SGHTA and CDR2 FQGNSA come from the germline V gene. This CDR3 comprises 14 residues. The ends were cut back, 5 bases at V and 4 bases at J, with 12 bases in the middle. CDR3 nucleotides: TGTGCCAGCAGCCCATATGTTATTAATCAGCCCCAGCATTTT. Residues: CASSPYVINQPQHF.

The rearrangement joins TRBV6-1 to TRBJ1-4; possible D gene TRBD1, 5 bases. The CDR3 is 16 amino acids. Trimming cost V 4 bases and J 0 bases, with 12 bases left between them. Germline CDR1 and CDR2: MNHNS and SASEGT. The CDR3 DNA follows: TGTGCCAGCAGTGTGTGGGACGGCTCAACTAATGAAAAACTGTTTTTT. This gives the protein CASSVWDGSTNEKLFF.

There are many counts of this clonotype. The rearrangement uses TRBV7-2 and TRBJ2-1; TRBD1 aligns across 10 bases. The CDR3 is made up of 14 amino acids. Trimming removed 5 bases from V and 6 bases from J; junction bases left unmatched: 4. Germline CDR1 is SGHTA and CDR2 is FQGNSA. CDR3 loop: CASSPRTGGNEQFF. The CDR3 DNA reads TGTGCCAGCAGCCCACGGACAGGGGGCAATGAGCAGTTCTTC. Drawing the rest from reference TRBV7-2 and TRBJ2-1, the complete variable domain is GAGVSQSPSNKVTEKGKDVELRCDPISGHTALYWYRQSLGQGLEFLIYFQGNSAPDKSGLPSDRFSAERTGGSVSTLTIQRTQQEDSAVYLCASSPRTGGNEQFFGPGTRLTVL.

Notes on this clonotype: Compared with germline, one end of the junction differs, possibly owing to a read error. The CDR3 sequence is CVSRFSGHGNSPLHF. CDR3 nucleotide sequence: TGTGTCAGCAGATTCTCGGGACATGGAAACTCACCCCTCCACTTT. The genes are TRBV2 and TRBJ1-6; D perhaps matches TRBD1 (6 bases). Looked up from germline, CDR1 is SNHLY and CDR2 is FYNNEI. The CDR3 sequence is 15 residues long.

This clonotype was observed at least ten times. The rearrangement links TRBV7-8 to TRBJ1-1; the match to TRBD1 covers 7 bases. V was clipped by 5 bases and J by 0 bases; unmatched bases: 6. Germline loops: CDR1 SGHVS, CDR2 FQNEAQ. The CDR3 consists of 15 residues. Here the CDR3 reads CASSPRGQMNTEAFF. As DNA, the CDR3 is TGTGCCAGCAGCCCTAGGGGACAGATGAACACTGAAGCTTTCTTT.

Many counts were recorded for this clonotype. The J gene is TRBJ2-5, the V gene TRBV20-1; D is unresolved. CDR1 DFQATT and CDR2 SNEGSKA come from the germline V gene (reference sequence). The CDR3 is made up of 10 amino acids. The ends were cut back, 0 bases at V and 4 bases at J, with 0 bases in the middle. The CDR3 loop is CSAREETQYF. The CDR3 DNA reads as TGCAGTGCTAGAGAAGAGACCCAGTACTTC.

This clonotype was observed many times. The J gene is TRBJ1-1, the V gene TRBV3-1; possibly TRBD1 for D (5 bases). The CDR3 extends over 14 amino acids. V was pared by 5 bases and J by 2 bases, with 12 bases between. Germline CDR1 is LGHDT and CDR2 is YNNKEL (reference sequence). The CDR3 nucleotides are TGTGCCAGCAGCTTTAGGGGCGGAAACACTGAAGCTTTCTTT. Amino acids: CASSFRGGNTEAFF.

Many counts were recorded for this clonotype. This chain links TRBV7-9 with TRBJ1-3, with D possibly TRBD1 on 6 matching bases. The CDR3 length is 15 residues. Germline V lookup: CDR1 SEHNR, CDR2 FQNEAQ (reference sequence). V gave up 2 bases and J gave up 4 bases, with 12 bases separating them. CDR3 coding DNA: TGTGCCAGCAGCTTAATGGGGGCAGAAGGAAACACCATATATTTT. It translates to CASSLMGAEGNTIYF.

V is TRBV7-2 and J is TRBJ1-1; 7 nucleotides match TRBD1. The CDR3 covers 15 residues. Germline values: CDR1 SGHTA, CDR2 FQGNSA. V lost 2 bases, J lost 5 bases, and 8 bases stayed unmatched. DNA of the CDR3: TGTGCCAGCAGCTTAACGGCAGGGGGAGAAACTGAAGCTTTCTTT. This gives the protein CASSLTAGGETEAFF.

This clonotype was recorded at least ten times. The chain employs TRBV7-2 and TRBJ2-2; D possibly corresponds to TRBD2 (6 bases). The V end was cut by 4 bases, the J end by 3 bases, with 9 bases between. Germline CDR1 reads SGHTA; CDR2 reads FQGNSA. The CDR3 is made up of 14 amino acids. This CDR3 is CASSSEGDTGELFF. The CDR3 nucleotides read TGTGCCAGCAGCTCGGAGGGAGACACCGGGGAGCTGTTTTTT.

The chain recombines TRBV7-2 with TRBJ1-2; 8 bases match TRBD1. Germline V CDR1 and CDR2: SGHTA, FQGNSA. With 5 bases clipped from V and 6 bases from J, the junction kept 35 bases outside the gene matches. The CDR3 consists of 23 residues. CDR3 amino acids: CASSIDGGGRSRPGTGLSDGYTF. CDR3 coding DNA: TGTGCCAGCAGCATTGATGGCGGGGGTAGATCGAGGCCCGGGACAGGACTCTCTGATGGCTACACCTTC.

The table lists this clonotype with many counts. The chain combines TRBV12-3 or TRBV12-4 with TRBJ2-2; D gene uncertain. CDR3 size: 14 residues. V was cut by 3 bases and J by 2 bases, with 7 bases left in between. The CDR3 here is CASSFHSNTGELFF. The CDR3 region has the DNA TGTGCCAGCAGTTTCCACAGTAACACCGGGGAGCTGTTTTTT.

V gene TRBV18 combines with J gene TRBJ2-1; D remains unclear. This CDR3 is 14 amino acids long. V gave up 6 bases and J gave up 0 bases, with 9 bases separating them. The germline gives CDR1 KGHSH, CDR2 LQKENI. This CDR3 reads CASSPADSYNEQFF. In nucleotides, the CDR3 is TGTGCCAGCTCCCCCGCGGACTCCTACAATGAGCAGTTCTTC.

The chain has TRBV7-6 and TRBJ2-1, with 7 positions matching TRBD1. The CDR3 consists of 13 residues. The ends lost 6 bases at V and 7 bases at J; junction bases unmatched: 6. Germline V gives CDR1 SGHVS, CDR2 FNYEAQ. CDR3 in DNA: TGTGCCAGCAGTCCATTCAGGGGGAATGAGCAGTTCTTC. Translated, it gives CASSPFRGNEQFF.

The CDR3 protein is CASSLGWGQPQHF. The CDR3 DNA reads as TGTGCCAGCAGCTTGGGGTGGGGGCAGCCCCAGCATTTT. The rearrangement uses TRBV7-2 and TRBJ1-5, with a possible D match to TRBD1 (5 bases). The CDR3 has 13 residues. Trimming took off 3 bases at V and 7 bases at J, with 10 bases between the two ends. The germline gives CDR1 SGHTA, CDR2 FQGNSA.

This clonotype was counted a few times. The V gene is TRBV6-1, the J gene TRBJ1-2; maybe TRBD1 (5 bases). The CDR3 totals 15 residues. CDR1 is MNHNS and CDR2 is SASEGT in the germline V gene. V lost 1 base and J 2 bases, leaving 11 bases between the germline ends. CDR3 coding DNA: TGTGCCAGCAGTGAAGGGGGGACGGAGAACTATGGCTACACCTTC. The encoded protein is CASSEGGTENYGYTF.

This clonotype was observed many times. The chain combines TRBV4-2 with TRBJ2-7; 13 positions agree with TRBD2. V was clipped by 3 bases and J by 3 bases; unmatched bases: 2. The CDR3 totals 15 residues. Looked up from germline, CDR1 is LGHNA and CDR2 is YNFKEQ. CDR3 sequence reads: CASSQGLAGLYEQYF. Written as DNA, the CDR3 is TGTGCCAGCAGCCAGGGACTAGCGGGACTCTACGAGCAGTACTTC.

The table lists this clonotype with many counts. The CDR3, as DNA: TGTGCCAGCAGTGAAGGGGAGGACCTCTACGAGCAGTACGTC. It encodes CASSEGEDLYEQYV. The V and J genes are TRBV6-1 and TRBJ2-7, with D tentatively TRBD2 (6 bases). The CDR3 length is 14 residues. The germline V gene has CDR1 MNHNS and CDR2 SASEGT. The V gene lost 1 base and the J gene lost 3 bases, with 10 bases spanning the gap.

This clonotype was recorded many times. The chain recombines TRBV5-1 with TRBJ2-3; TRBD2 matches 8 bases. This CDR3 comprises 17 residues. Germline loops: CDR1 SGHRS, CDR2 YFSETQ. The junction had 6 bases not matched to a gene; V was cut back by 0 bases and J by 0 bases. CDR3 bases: TGCGCCAGCAGCTTGGGAGTAGCGGGGCGAAGCACAGATACGCAGTATTTT. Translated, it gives CASSLGVAGRSTDTQYF.